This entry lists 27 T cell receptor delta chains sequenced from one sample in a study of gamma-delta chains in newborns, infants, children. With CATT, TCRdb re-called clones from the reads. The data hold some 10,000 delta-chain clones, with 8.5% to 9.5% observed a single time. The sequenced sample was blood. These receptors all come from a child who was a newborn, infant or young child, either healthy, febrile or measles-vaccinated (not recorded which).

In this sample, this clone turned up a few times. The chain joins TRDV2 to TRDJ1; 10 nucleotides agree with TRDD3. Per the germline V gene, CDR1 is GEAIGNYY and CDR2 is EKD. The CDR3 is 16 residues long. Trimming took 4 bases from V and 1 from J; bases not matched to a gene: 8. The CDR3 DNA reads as TGTGCCTGTGATAGGCTGGGGGATATCTCCACCGATAAACTCATCTTT. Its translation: CACDRLGDISTDKLIF.

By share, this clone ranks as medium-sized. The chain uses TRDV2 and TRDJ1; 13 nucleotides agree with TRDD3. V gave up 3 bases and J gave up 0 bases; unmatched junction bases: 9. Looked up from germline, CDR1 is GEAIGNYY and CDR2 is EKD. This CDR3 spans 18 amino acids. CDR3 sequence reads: CACDLLGDTQVYTDKLIF. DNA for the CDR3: TGTGCCTGTGACCTACTGGGGGATACGCAGGTGTACACCGATAAACTCATCTTT.

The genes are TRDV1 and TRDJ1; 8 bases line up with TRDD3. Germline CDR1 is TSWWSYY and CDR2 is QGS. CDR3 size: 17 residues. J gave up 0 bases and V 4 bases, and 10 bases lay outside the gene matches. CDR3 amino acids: CALGANWGLPHTDKLIF. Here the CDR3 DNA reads TGTGCTCTTGGGGCGAACTGGGGGTTACCCCACACCGATAAACTCATCTTT.

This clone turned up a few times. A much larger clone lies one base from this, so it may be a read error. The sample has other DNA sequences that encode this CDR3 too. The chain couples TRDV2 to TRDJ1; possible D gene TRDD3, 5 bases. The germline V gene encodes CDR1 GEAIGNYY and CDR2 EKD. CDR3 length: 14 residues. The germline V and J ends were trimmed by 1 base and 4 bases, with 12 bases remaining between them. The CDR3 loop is CACDTLVGLDKLIF. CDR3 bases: TGTGCCTGTGACACACTGGTGGGACTCGATAAACTCATCTTT.

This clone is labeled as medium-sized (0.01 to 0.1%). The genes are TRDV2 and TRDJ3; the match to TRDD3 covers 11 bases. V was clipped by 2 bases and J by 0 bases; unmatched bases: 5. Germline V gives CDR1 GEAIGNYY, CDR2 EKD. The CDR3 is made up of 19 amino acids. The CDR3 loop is CACDILGDKSSWDTRQMFF. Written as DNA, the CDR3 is TGTGCCTGTGACATACTGGGGGATAAAAGCTCCTGGGACACCCGACAGATGTTTTTC.

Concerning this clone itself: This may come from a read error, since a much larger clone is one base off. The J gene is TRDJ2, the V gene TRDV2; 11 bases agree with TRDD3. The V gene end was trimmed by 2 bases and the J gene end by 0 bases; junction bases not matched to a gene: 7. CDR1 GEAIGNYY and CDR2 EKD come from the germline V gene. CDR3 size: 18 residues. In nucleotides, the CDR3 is TGTGCCTGTGACAAAGTACTGGGGGATAAAACTTTGACAGCACAACTCTTCTTT. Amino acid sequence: CACDKVLGDKTLTAQLFF.

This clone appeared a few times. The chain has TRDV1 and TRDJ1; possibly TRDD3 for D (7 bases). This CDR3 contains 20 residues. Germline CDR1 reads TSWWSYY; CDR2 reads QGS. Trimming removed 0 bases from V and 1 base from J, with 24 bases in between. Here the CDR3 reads CALGELVSFRLGVPTDKLIF. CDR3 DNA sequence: TGTGCTCTTGGGGAACTCGTATCCTTCCGTCTGGGGGTTCCCACCGATAAACTCATCTTT.

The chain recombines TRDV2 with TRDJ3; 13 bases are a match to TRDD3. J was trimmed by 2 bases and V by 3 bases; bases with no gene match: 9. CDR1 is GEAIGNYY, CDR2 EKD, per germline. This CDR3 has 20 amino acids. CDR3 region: CACDPILGDTRAWDTRQMFF. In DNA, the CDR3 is TGTGCCTGTGACCCGATACTGGGGGATACGCGCGCCTGGGACACCCGACAGATGTTTTTC.

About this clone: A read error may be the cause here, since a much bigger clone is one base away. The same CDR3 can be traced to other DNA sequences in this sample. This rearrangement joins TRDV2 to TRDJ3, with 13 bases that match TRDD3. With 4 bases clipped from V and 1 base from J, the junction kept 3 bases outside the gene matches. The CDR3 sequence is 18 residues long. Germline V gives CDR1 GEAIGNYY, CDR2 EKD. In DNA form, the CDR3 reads TGTGCCTGTGATACTGGGGGATACGCGTCCTGGGACACCCGACAGATGTTTTTC. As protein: CACDTGGYASWDTRQMFF.

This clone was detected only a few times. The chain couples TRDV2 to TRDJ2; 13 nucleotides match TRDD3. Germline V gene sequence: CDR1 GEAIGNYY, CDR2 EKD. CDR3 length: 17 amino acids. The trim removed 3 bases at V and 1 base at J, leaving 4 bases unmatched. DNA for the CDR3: TGTGCCTGTGACGTACTGGGGGATACGCTTTTGACAGCACAACTCTTCTTT. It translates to CACDVLGDTLLTAQLFF.

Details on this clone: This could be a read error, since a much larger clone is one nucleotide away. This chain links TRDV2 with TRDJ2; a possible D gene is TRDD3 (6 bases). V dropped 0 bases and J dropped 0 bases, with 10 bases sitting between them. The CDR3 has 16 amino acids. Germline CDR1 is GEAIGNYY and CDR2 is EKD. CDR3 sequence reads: CACDTVGATLTAQLFF. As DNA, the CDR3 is TGTGCCTGTGACACCGTGGGGGCTACTTTGACAGCACAACTCTTCTTT.

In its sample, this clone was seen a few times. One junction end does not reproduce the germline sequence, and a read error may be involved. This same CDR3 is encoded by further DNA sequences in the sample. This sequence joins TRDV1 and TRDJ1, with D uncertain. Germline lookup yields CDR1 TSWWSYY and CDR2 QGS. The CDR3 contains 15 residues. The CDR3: CALGELQPYTDKLIF. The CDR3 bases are TGTGCTCTTGGGGAACTCCAACCGTACACCGATAAGCTCATCTTT.

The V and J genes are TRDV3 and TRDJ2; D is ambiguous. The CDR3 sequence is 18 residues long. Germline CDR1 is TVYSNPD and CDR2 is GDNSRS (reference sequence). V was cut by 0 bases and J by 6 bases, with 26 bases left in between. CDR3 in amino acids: CAFSPRRGRARLAAQLFF. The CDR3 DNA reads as TGTGCCTTTAGCCCCCGCCGGGGTAGAGCTCGATTGGCAGCACAACTCTTCTTT.

CDR3 protein: CACDLWGLIPDKLIF. The CDR3 DNA is TGTGCCTGTGACCTCTGGGGGTTGATACCCGATAAACTCATCTTT. The chain uses TRDV2 and TRDJ1; TRDD3 aligns across 7 bases. In germline, CDR1 is GEAIGNYY, CDR2 EKD. With 3 bases clipped from V and 3 bases from J, the junction kept 9 bases outside the gene matches. The CDR3 has 15 residues.

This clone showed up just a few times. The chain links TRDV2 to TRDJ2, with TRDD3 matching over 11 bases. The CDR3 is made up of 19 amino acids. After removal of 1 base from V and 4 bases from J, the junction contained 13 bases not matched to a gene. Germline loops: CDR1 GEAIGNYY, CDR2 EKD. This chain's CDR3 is CACDTIPLLGDSSTAQLFF. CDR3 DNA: TGTGCCTGTGACACAATTCCGTTACTGGGGGATAGCTCGACAGCACAACTCTTCTTT.

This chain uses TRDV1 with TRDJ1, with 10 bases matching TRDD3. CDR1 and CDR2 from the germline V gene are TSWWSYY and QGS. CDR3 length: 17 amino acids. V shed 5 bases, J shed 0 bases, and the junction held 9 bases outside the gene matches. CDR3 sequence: CALGRPRTGGYTDKLIF. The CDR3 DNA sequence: TGTGCTCTTGGGCGACCCCGTACTGGGGGATACACCGATAAACTCATCTTT.

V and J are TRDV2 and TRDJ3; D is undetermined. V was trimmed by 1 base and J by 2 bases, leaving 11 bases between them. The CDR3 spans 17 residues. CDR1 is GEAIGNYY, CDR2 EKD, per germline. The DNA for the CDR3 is TGTGCCTGTGACACGGCGGGAAAAACCTGGGACACCCGACAGATGTTTTTC. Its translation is CACDTAGKTWDTRQMFF.

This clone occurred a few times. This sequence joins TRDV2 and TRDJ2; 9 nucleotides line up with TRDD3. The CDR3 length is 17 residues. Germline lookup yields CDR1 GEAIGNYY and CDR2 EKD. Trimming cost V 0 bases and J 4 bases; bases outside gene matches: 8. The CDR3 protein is CACDTLLGDSSTAQLFF. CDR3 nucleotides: TGTGCCTGTGACACCCTACTGGGGGACTCCTCGACAGCACAACTCTTCTTT.

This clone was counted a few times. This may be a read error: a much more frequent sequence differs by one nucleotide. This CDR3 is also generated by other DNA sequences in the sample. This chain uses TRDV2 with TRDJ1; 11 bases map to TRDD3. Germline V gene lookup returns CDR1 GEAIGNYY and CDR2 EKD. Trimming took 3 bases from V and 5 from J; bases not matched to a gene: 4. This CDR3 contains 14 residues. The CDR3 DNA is TGTGCCTGTGACCCTCTGGGGGATACAGATAAACTCATCTTT. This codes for CACDPLGDTDKLIF.

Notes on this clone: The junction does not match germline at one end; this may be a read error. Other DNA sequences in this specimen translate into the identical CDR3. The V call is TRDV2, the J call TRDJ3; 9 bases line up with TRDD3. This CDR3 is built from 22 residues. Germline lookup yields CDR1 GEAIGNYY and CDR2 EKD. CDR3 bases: TGTGCCTGTGACACGGCAGATACTGGGGGACTCGGCAGCTCCTGGGATACCCGACAGATGTTTTTC. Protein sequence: CACDTADTGGLGSSWDTRQMFF.

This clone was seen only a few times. The CDR3 bases are TGTGCCTGTGACACCTGGGGAACGAGAGGAGCACAACTCTTCTTT. Protein: CACDTWGTRGAQLFF. The rearrangement joins TRDV2 to TRDJ2; D may be TRDD3 (5 bases). V was clipped by 0 bases and J by 7 bases, with 14 bases between them. CDR3 length: 15 residues. Per the germline V gene, CDR1 is GEAIGNYY and CDR2 is EKD.

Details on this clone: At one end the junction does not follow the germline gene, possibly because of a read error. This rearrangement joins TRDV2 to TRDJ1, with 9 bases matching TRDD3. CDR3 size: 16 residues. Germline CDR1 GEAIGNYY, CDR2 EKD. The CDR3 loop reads CACNTLGDRYTDKLIF. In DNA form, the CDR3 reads TGTGCCTGTAACACCTTGGGGGATAGGTACACCGATAAACTCATCTTT.

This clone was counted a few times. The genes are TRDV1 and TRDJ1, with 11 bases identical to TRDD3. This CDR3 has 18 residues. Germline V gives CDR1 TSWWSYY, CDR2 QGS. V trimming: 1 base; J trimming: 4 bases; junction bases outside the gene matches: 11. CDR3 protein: CALGEHRVLGDKFDKLIF. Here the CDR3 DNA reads TGTGCTCTTGGGGAACACCGTGTACTGGGGGATAAATTCGATAAACTCATCTTT.

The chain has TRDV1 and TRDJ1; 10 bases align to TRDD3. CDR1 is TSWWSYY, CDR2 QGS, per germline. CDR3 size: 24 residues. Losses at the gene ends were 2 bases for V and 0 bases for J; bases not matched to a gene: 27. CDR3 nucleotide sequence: TGTGCTCTTGGGGAATATCCCCTATTCCTAAACTGGGGGATTCCCGACTCGTACACCGATAAACTCATCTTT. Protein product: CALGEYPLFLNWGIPDSYTDKLIF.

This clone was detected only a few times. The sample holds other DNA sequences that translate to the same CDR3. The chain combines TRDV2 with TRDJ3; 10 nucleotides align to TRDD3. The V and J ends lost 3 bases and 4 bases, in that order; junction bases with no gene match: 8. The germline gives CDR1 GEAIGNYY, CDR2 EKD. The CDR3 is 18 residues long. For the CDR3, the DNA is TGTGCCTGTGACGGACTGGGGGATCGTACATGGGACACCCGACAGATGTTTTTC. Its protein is CACDGLGDRTWDTRQMFF.

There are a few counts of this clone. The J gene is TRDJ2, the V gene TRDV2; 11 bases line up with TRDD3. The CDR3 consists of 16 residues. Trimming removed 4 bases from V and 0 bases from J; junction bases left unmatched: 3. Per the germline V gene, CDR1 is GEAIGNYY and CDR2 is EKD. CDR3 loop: CACERLGDTLTAQLFF. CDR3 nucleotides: TGTGCCTGTGAGCGACTGGGGGATACTTTGACAGCACAACTCTTCTTT.

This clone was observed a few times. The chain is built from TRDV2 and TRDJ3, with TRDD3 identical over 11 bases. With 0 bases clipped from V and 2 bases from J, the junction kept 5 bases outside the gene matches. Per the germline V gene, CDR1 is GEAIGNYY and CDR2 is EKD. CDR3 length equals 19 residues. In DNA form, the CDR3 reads TGTGCCTGTGACACCGTGATACTGGGGGATACCTGGGACACCCGACAGATGTTTTTC. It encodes CACDTVILGDTWDTRQMFF.